The T cell receptor (beta chain) under discussion was sequenced for a study of T cell clonality in common variable immunodeficiency. CVID meant reduced serum IgG, IgA and/or IgM plus specific antibody deficiency. Patients and controls were mostly of Caucasian heritage. With regard to this clone: Its target is not known.

Only in-frame clones appear in the TCRdb table, and some are missing; sequencing was by immunoSEQ multiplex PCR. The sample lists roughly 25,000 clones, none appearing once, the ten largest making up 24%. Study-wide findings and caveats: The cause of increased CVID clonality remains unclear without subpopulation sequencing. Fewer deletions and N-nucleotide insertions were reportedly seen in common variable immunodeficiency TCR beta sequences. CVID subjects shared fewer TCRbeta clones than healthy controls did.

The origin of this receptor is a human donor with common variable immunodeficiency. The specimen was peripheral blood mononuclear cells.

The CDR3 DNA, read in part, is TGTGCCAGCAGCCCGCGGACTAGCGGGAGCGCTGAG. Protein sequence: CASSPRTSGSAE. The whole CDR3 is CASSPRTSGSAEQFF. This rearrangement joins TRBV7-2 to TRBJ2-1; 13 bases line up with TRBD2. Sequencing ends 3 residues short of the CDR3 end; the germline J gene provides the rest. The CDR3 extends over 15 amino acids. V dropped 5 bases and J dropped 9; count of bases not matched to a gene: 7. Germline V gene data show CDR1 as SGHTA and CDR2 as FQGNSA.